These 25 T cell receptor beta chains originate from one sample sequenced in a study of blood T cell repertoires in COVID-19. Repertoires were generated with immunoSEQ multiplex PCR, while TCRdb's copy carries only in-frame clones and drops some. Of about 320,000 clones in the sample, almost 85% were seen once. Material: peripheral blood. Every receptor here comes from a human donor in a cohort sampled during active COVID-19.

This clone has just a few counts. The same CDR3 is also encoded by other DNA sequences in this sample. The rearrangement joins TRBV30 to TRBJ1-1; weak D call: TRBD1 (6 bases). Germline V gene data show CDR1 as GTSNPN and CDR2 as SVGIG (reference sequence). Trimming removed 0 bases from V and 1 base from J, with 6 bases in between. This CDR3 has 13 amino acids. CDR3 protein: CAWSVQGNTEAFF. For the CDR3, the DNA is TGTGCCTGGAGTGTACAGGGGAACACTGAAGCTTTCTTT.

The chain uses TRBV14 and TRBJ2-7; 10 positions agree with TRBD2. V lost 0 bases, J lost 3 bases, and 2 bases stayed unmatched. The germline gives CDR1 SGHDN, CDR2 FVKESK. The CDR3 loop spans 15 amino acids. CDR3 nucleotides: TGTGCCAGCAGCCAAGAGGGACTAGCGCTCTACGAGCAGTACTTC. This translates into CASSQEGLALYEQYF.

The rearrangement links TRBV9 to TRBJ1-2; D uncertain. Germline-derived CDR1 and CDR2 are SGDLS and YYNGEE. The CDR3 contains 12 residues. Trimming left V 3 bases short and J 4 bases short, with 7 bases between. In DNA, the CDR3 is TGTGCCAGCAGCGGAGGGTTCTATGGCTACACCTTC. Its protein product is CASSGGFYGYTF.

CDR3: CSVVQANTGELFF. The DNA of the CDR3 is TGCAGCGTTGTACAGGCGAACACCGGGGAGCTGTTTTTT. The chain links TRBV29-1 to TRBJ2-2; D might be TRBD1 (5 bases). The CDR3 totals 13 residues. The V gene's germline CDR1 is SQVTM and CDR2 ANQGSEA. Trimming left V 4 bases short and J 0 bases short, with 6 bases between.

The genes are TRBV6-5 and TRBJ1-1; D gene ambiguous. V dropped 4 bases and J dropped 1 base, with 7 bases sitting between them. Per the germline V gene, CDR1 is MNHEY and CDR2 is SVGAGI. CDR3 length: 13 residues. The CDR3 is CASSWAANTEAFF. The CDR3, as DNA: TGTGCCAGCAGTTGGGCAGCGAACACTGAAGCTTTCTTT.

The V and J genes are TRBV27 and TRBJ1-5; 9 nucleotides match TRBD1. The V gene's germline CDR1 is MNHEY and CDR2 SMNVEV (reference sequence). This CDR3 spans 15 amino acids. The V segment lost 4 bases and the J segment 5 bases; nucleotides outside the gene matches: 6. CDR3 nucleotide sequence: TGTGCCAGCAGTTCGGACAGGGGAGTGTATCAGCCCCAGCATTTT. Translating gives CASSSDRGVYQPQHF.

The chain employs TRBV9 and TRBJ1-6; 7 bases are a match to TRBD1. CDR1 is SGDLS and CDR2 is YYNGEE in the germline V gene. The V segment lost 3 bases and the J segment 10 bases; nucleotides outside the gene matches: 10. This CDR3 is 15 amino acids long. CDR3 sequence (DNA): TGTGCCAGCAGCGACAACAGGGGTAGTAGGTCACCCCTCCACTTT. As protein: CASSDNRGSRSPLHF.

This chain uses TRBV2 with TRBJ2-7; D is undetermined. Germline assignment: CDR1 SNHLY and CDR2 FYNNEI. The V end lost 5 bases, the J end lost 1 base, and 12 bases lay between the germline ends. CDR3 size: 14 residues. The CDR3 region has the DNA TGTGCCAGCAGTCCCCCGGGTAGTTCCTACGAGCAGTACTTC. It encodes CASSPPGSSYEQYF.

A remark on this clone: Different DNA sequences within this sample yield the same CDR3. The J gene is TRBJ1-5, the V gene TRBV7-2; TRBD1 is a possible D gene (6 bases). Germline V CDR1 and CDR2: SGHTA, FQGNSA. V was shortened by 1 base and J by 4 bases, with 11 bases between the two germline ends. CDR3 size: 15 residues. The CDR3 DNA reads TGTGCCAGCAGCTTAGTACAGGGCCTGAATCAGCCCCAGCATTTT. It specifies CASSLVQGLNQPQHF.

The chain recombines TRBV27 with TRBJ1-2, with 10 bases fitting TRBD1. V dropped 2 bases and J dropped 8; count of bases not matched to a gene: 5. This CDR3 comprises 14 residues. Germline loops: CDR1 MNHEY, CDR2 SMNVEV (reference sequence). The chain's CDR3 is CASSLRQGAQGYTF. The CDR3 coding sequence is TGTGCCAGCAGTTTACGACAGGGGGCTCAAGGCTACACCTTC.

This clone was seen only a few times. The CDR3 here is CASTGAFYEQYF. DNA for the CDR3: TGCGCCAGCACAGGGGCATTCTACGAGCAGTACTTC. This chain connects TRBV10-1 to TRBJ2-7; D might be TRBD1 (6 bases). Trimming took off 7 bases at V and 3 bases at J, with 10 bases between the two ends. Per germline, CDR1 WNHNN and CDR2 SYGVQD (reference sequence). The CDR3 is made up of 12 amino acids.

Here the CDR3 reads CASSQAPQGGTQYF. CDR3 in DNA: TGTGCCAGCAGCCAAGCGCCGCAGGGTGGGACCCAGTACTTC. This rearrangement joins TRBV3-1 (or the pseudogene TRBV3-2) to TRBJ2-5; possibly TRBD1 for D (5 bases). V lost 1 base to trimming and J lost 7 bases, with 13 bases between them. In germline, CDR1 is LGHDT, CDR2 YNNKEL (reference sequence). The CDR3 has 14 residues.

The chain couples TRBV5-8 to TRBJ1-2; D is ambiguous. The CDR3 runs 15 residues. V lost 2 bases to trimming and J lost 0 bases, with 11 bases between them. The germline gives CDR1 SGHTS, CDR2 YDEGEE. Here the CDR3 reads CASSFYTAPNYGYTF. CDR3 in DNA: TGTGCCAGCAGCTTCTATACAGCTCCTAACTATGGCTACACCTTC.

This CDR3 reads CASSLNREKLFF. DNA of the CDR3: TGTGCCAGCAGCCTAAACAGAGAAAAACTGTTTTTT. The J gene is TRBJ1-4, the V gene TRBV6-5; D gene unclear. Germline CDR1 MNHEY, CDR2 SVGAGI. With 6 bases removed from V and 8 bases from J, the gap between germline ends came to 10 bases. This CDR3 is 12 amino acids long.

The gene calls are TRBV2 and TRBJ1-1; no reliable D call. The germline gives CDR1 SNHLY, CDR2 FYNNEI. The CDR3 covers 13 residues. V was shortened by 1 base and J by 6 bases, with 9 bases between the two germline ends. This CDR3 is CASSEGPVAEAFF. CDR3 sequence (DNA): TGTGCCAGCAGTGAAGGTCCGGTGGCTGAAGCTTTCTTT. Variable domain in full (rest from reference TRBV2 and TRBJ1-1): EPEVTQTPSHQVTQMGQEVILRCVPISNHLYFYWYRQILGQKVEFLVSFYNNEISEKSEIFDDQFSVERPDGSNFTLKIRSTKLEDSAMYFCASSEGPVAEAFFGQGTRLTVV.

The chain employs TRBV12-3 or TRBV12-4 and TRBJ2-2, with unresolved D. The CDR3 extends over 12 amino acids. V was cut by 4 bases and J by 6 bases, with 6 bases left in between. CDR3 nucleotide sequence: TGTGCCAGCAGTTCCTCCCCCGGGGAGCTGTTTTTT. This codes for CASSSSPGELFF.

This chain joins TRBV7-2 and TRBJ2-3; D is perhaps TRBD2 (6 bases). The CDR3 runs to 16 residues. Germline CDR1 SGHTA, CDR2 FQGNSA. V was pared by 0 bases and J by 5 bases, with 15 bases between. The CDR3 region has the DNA TGTGCCAGCAGCTTAGCCCCGGGACTGGTCAAAGATACGCAGTATTTT. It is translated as CASSLAPGLVKDTQYF.

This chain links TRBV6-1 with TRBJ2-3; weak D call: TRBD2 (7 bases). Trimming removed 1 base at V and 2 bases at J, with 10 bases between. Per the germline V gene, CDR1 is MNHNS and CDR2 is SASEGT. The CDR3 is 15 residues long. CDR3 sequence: CASSEGGGPTDTQYF. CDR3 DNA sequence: TGTGCCAGCAGTGAAGGGGGGGGCCCCACAGATACGCAGTATTTT.

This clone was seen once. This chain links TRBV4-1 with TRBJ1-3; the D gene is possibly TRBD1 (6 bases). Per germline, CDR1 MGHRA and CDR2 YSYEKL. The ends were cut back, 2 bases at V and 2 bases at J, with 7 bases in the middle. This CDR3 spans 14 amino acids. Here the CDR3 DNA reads TGCGCCAGCAGCCAACCAGGGGCTGGAAACACCATATATTTT. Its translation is CASSQPGAGNTIYF.

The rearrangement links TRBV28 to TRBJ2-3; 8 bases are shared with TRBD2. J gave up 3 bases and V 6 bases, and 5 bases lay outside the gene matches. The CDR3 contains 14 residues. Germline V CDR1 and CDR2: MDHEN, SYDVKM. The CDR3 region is CASSPGLVTDTQYF. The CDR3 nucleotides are TGTGCCAGCAGCCCGGGACTAGTGACAGATACGCAGTATTTT.

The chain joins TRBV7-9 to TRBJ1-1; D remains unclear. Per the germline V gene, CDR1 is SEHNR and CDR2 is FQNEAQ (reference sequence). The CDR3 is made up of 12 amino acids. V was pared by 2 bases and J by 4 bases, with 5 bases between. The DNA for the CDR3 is TGTGCCAGCAGCTTAACCGGCACTGAAGCTTTCTTT. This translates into CASSLTGTEAFF.

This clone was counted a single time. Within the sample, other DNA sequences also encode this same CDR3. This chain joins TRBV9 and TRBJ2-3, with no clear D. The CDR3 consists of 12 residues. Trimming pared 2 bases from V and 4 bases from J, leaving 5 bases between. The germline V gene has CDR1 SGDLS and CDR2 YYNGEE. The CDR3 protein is CASSVGPDTQYF. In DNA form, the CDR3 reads TGTGCCAGCAGCGTGGGCCCAGATACGCAGTATTTT.

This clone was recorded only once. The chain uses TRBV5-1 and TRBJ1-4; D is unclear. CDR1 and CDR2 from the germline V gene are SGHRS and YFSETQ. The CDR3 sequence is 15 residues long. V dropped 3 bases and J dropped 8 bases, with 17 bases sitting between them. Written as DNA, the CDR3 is TGCGCCAGCAGCTGGACTGGCCCTACGGCGGAAAAACTGTTTTTT. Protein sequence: CASSWTGPTAEKLFF.

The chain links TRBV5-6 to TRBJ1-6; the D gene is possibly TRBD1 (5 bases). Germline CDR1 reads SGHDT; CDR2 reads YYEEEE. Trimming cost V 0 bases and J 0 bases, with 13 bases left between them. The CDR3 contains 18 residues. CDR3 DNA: TGTGCCAGCAGCTTGGCAGGGAGGAGAGGCTCCTATAATTCACCCCTCCACTTT. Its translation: CASSLAGRRGSYNSPLHF.

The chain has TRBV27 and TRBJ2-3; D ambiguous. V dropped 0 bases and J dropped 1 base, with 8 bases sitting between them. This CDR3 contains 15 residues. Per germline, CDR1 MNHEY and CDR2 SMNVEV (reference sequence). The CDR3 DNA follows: TGTGCCAGCAGTTTATCGGCCTCCGGCACAGATACGCAGTATTTT. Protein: CASSLSASGTDTQYF.